The clone carrying this TCR beta chain was observed once. Roughly 0.45 to 1 ug RNA was reverse transcribed with random hexamers. One entry per CDR3 protein results from TCRdb running MiXCR on the immunoSEQ multiplex PCR reads. The repertoire holds about 250,000 distinct CDR3 sequences, roughly 95% seen once, with around 0.07% in the top ten. The sample is drawn from a study of CD8 T cells in Susac syndrome. Germline CDR1 reads LGHNA; CDR2 reads YNFKEQ. The CDR3 loop spans 12 amino acids. Trimming stripped 1 base from V and 6 bases from J, with 5 bases between. The chain combines TRBV4-2 with TRBJ2-3; D is uncertain. The specimen sequenced was CD4+ T cells from PBMCs. The receptor was derived from a human donor with multiple sclerosis. This chain's CDR3 is CASSQARDTQYF. The CDR3 DNA reads TGTGCCAGCAGCCAAGCGAGGGATACGCAGTATTTT.